This TCR beta chain was recorded in a study of blood T cell repertoires in COVID-19. Study-wide background: Samples taken during acute and convalescent COVID-19 were collected in the United States, Italy and Spain. The cDNA or gDNA used as material had been derived from T cells, B-cell-depleted T cells, or PBMCs.

Data came from immunoSEQ multiplex PCR; TCRdb stores just in-frame clones and leaves some out. The repertoire includes about 160,000 clones, around 82% of them detected once, and approximately 10% sits in the top ten. Germline V lookup: CDR1 SGHVS, CDR2 FNYEAQ. The CDR3 sequence is 15 residues long. The V and J ends lost 5 bases and 4 bases respectively, with 17 bases between them. The chain combines TRBV7-6 with TRBJ2-5, with a tentative D call TRBD2 (7 bases). The specimen sequenced was peripheral blood. The TCR comes from a man in his fifties or sixties with active or convalescent COVID-19. The chain's CDR3 is CASSLNGGPGETQYF. CDR3 in DNA: TGTGCCAGCAGCCTTAACGGGGGGCCTGGAGAGACCCAGTACTTC.